The clone carrying this TCR beta chain has a single count. The CDR3 is 15 residues long. Germline-derived CDR1 and CDR2 are SGHTA and FQGNSA. With V trimmed by 2 bases and J by 3 bases, 5 bases remained unmatched. Alongside a J-beta primer mix, a sample-barcoded 5' primer served in a second PCR lasting roughly 7 to 11 cycles. In TCRdb, the 5' RACE reads were re-called with MiXCR into one record per CDR3 protein. The sample shows about 730,000 distinct CDR3 sequences, approximately 43% of them seen only once. The record originates from a study of blood T cells in healthy people across ages. The V call is TRBV7-2, the J call TRBJ2-3; 7 positions agree with TRBD2. The sequenced sample consisted of blood. This clonotype was sampled from a woman in her sixties or seventies in good health. CDR3 in amino acids: CASSLIGLGTDTQYF. The CDR3 DNA sequence: TGTGCCAGCAGCTTAATTGGACTAGGGACAGATACGCAGTATTTT.